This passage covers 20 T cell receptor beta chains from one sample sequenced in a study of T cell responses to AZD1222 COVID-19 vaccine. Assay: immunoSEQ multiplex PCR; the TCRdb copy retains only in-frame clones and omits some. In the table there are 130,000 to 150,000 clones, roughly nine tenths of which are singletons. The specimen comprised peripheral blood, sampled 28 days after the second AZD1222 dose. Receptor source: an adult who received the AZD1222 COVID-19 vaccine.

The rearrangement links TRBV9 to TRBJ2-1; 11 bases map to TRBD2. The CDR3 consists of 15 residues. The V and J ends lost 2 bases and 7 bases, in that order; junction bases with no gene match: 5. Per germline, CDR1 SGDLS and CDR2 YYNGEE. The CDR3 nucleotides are TGTGCCAGCAGCGTTAGCGGGAGGGTCAGGAATGAGCAGTTCTTC. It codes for CASSVSGRVRNEQFF. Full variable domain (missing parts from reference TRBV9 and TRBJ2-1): DSGVTQTPKHLITATGQRVTLRCSPRSGDLSVYWYQQSLDQGLQFLIQYYNGEERAKGNILERFSAQQFPDLHSELNLSSLELGDSALYFCASSVSGRVRNEQFFGPGTRLTVL.

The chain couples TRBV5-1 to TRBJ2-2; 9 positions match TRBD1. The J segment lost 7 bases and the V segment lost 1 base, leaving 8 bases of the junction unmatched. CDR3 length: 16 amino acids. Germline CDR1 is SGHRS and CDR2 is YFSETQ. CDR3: CASSLTGGLAVGELFF. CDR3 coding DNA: TGCGCCAGCAGCTTGACAGGGGGCTTGGCGGTCGGGGAGCTGTTTTTT.

CDR3 in amino acids: CASSSVPGQGSGELFF. The CDR3 bases are TGTGCCAGCAGTTCGGTCCCGGGACAGGGGTCCGGGGAGCTGTTTTTT. The gene calls are TRBV27 and TRBJ2-2; the match to TRBD1 covers 10 bases. The CDR3 is 16 amino acids. CDR1 and CDR2 (germline): MNHEY, SMNVEV (reference sequence). V lost 4 bases to trimming and J lost 6 bases; unmatched junction nucleotides: 8.

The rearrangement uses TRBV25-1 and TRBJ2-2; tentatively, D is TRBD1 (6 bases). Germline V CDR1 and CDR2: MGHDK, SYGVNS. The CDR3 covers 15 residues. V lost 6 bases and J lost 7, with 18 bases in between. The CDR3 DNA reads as TGTGCCAGCAGCCCCCCAGGGACACAGAACGGGGAGCTGTTTTTT. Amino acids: CASSPPGTQNGELFF. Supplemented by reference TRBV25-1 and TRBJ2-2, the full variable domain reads EADIYQTPRYLVIGTGKKITLECSQTMGHDKMYWYQQDPGMELHLIHYSYGVNSTEKGDLSSESTVSRIRTEHFPLTLESARPSHTSQYLCASSPPGTQNGELFFGEGSRLTVL.

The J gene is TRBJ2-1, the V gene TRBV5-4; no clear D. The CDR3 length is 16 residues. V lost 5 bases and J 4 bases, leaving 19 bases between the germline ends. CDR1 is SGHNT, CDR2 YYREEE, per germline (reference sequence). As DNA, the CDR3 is TGTGCCAGCAGTTCCCTGGGTGACGAGCCATACAATGAGCAGTTCTTC. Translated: CASSSLGDEPYNEQFF.

CDR3 loop: CASSQVGPNEQFF. CDR3 DNA sequence: TGTGCCAGCAGCCAAGTGGGGCCCAATGAGCAGTTCTTC. V is TRBV3-1 (or the pseudogene TRBV3-2) and J is TRBJ2-1; possible D gene TRBD1, 5 bases. The CDR3 extends over 13 amino acids. Trimming left V 1 base short and J 6 bases short, with 7 bases between. Germline V gives CDR1 LGHDT, CDR2 YNNKEL (reference sequence).

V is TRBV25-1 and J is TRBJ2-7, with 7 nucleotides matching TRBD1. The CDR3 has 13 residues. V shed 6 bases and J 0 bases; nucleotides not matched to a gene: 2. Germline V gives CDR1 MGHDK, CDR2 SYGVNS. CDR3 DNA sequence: TGTGCCAGCAGGGGACAGCACTCCTACGAGCAGTACTTC. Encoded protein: CASRGQHSYEQYF.

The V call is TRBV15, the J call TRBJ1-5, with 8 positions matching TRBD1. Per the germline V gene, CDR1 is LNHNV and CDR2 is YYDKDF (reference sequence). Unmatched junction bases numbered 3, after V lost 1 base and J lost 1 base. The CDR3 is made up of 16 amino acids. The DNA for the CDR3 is TGTGCCACCAGCAGAGCGGACAGGGTCAGCAATCAGCCCCAGCATTTT. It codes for CATSRADRVSNQPQHF.

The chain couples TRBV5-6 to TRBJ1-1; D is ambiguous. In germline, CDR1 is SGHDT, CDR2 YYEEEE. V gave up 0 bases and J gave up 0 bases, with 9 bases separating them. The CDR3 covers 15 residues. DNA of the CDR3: TGTGCCAGCAGCTTGGGTGGGTCCCTGAACACTGAAGCTTTCTTT. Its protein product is CASSLGGSLNTEAFF.

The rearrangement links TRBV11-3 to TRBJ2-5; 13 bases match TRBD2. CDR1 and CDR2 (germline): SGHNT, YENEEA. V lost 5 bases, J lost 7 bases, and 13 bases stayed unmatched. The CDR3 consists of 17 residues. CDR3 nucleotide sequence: TGTGCCAGCAGCGCCCAGGCCCGGACTAGCGGGAGACGGACCCAGTACTTC. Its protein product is CASSAQARTSGRRTQYF.

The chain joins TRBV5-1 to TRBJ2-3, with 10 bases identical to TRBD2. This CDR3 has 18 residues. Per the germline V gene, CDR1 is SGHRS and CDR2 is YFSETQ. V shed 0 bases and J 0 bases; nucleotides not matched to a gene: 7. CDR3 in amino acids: CASSLDVSGGTSTDTQYF. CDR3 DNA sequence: TGCGCCAGCAGCTTGGATGTTAGCGGGGGGACCAGCACAGATACGCAGTATTTT.

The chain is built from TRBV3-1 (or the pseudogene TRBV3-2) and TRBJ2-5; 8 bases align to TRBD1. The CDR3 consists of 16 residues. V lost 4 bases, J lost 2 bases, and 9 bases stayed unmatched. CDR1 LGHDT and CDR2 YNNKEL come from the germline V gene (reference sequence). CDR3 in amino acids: CASSLRGQRLQETQYF. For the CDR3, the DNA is TGTGCCAGCAGCCTCAGGGGGCAACGGCTACAAGAGACCCAGTACTTC.

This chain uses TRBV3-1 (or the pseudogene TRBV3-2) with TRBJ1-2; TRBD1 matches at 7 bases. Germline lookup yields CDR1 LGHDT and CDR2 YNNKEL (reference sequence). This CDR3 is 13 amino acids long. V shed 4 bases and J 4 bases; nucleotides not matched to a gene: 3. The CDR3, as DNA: TGTGCCAGCAGCCGGGGACAGATCTATGGCTACACCTTC. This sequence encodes CASSRGQIYGYTF.

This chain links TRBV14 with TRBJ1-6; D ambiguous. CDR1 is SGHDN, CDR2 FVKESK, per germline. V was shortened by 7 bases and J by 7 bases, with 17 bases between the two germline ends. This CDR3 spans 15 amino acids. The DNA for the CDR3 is TGTGCCAGCACCTTAGACGGGATCCCGAATTCACCCCTCCACTTT. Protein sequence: CASTLDGIPNSPLHF.

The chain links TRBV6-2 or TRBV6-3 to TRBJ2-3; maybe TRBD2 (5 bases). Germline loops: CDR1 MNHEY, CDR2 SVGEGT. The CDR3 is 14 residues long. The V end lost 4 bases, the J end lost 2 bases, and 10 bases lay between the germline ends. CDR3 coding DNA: TGTGCCAGCAGTTTCCAGGACTCCACAGATACGCAGTATTTT. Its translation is CASSFQDSTDTQYF.

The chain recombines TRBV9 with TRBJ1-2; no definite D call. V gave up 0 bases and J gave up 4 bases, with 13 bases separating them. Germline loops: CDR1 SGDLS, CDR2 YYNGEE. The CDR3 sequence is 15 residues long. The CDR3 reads CASSVAVPMPYGYTF. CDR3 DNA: TGTGCCAGCAGCGTAGCGGTTCCGATGCCCTATGGCTACACCTTC.

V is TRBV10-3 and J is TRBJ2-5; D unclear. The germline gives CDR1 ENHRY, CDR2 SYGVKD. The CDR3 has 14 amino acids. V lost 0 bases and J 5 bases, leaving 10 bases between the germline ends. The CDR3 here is CAISESAERETQYF. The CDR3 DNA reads TGTGCCATCAGTGAGTCAGCAGAAAGGGAGACCCAGTACTTC.

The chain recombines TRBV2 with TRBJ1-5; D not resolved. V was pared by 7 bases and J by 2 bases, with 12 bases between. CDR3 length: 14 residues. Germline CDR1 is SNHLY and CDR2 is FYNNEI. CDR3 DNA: TGTGCCAGCAAGGGATCTAAGGGCAATCAGCCCCAGCATTTT. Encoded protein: CASKGSKGNQPQHF.

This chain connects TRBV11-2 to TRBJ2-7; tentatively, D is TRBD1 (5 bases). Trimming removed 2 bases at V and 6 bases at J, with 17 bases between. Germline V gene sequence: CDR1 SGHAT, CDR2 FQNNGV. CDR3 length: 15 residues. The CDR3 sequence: CASSLKAQGVGEQYF. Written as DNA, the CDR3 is TGTGCCAGCAGCTTAAAAGCCCAGGGTGTAGGCGAGCAGTACTTC.

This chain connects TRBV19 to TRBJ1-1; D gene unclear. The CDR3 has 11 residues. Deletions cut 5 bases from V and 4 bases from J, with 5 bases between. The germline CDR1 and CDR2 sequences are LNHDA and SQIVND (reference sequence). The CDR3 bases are TGTGCCAGTAGTCTTACCACTGAAGCTTTCTTT. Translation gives CASSLTTEAFF.